This passage covers 32 T cell receptor beta chains from one sample sequenced in a study of shared clonotypes between healthy human individuals. Generated by immunoSEQ multiplex PCR, the TCRdb table keeps only in-frame clones and is missing some. Seen here are about 2.4 million clones, 93% observed once, and the top ten hold approximately 0.37%. Specimen: naive CD4+ T cells from PBMCs. Subset reported: CD45RA+ positively selected. These receptors were collected from a man aged 18 to 29 in good health. Some clones in this sample may be carry-over from other donors' samples.

Points on this clone: Within the sample, other DNA sequences also encode this same CDR3. The chain links TRBV10-3 to TRBJ2-7; D is unresolved. Germline lookup yields CDR1 ENHRY and CDR2 SYGVKD. The CDR3 extends over 11 amino acids. V was clipped by 6 bases and J by 4 bases, with 7 bases between them. In nucleotides, the CDR3 is TGTGCCATCAGCCAATCATACGAGCAGTACTTC. The encoded protein is CAISQSYEQYF.

This clone was observed a few times. The rearrangement links TRBV6-1 to TRBJ2-7; 7 bases map to TRBD1. CDR3 length: 13 residues. V gave up 2 bases and J gave up 3 bases; unmatched junction bases: 1. From germline, CDR1 is MNHNS and CDR2 SASEGT. CDR3 DNA sequence: TGTGCCAGCAGTGAATACAGGGGCTACGAGCAGTACTTC. It codes for CASSEYRGYEQYF.

J is TRBJ2-5 and V is TRBV28; 10 positions agree with TRBD1. The CDR3 covers 16 residues. Unmatched junction bases numbered 10, after V lost 6 bases and J lost 3 bases. Per the germline V gene, CDR1 is MDHEN and CDR2 is SYDVKM. CDR3 protein: CASSRGTGVREETQYF. The CDR3 nucleotides are TGTGCCAGCAGCAGGGGGACAGGGGTGAGGGAAGAGACCCAGTACTTC.

CDR3 DNA: TGTGCCTGGAGTACGGGACTCTCGGGGGGCTATGGCTACACCTTC. Protein sequence: CAWSTGLSGGYGYTF. The chain links TRBV30 to TRBJ1-2; D might be TRBD1 (5 bases). Germline V CDR1 and CDR2: GTSNPN, SVGIG (reference sequence). CDR3 length: 15 residues. With 2 bases removed from V and 4 bases from J, the gap between germline ends came to 17 bases.

The chain employs TRBV7-9 and TRBJ2-2, with unresolved D. The V gene lost 5 bases and the J gene lost 4 bases, with 8 bases spanning the gap. In germline, CDR1 is SEHNR, CDR2 FQNEAQ (reference sequence). The CDR3 runs to 13 residues. The CDR3 DNA reads as TGTGCCAGCAGCCGAGATACCACCGGGGAGCTGTTTTTT. Its translation: CASSRDTTGELFF. The complete variable domain, with remaining parts taken from reference TRBV7-9 and TRBJ2-2, reads DTGVSQNPRHKITKRGQNVTFRCDPISEHNRLYWYRQTLGQGPEFLTYFQNEAQLEKSRLLSDRFSAERPKGSFSTLEIQRTEQGDSAMYLCASSRDTTGELFFGEGSRLTVL.

This chain links TRBV7-2 with TRBJ2-7, with TRBD2 matching over 9 bases. Trimming at V came to 3 bases and at J to 4 bases, leaving 1 base not matched to a gene. CDR3 length: 13 residues. CDR1 SGHTA and CDR2 FQGNSA come from the germline V gene. CDR3 sequence: CASSLREGYEQYF. In DNA, the CDR3 is TGTGCCAGCAGCTTGCGGGAGGGGTACGAGCAGTACTTC.

The rearrangement joins TRBV7-8 to TRBJ2-1; 8 positions match TRBD1. Per the germline V gene, CDR1 is SGHVS and CDR2 is FQNEAQ. With 5 bases clipped from V and 11 bases from J, the junction kept 5 bases outside the gene matches. This CDR3 region has 12 residues. The CDR3 loop is CASSKTGEKQFF. CDR3 nucleotides: TGTGCCAGCAGCAAGACAGGGGAAAAGCAGTTCTTC. Complete variable domain (other parts from reference TRBV7-8 and TRBJ2-1): GAGVSQSPRYKVAKRGQDVALRCDPISGHVSLFWYQQALGQGPEFLTYFQNEAQLDKSGLPSDRFFAERPEGSVSTLKIQRTQQEDSAVYLCASSKTGEKQFFGPGTRLTVL.

The chain combines TRBV27 with TRBJ1-1; 7 bases match TRBD1. The V gene end was trimmed by 7 bases and the J gene end by 5 bases; junction bases not matched to a gene: 13. CDR3 length: 15 residues. Per germline, CDR1 MNHEY and CDR2 SMNVEV (reference sequence). The CDR3 protein is CASIPHRGGATEAFF. The CDR3, as DNA: TGTGCCAGCATTCCCCACAGGGGCGGTGCGACTGAAGCTTTCTTT.

The chain joins TRBV4-1 to TRBJ2-1, with TRBD2 identical over 7 bases. Looked up from germline, CDR1 is MGHRA and CDR2 is YSYEKL. CDR3 size: 20 residues. After removal of 0 bases from V and 5 bases from J, the junction contained 19 bases not matched to a gene. The CDR3 coding sequence is TGCGCCAGCAGCCAAGATTCTCGAGGCTGGGGGAGGGCCGGACACAATGAGCAGTTCTTC. This gives the protein CASSQDSRGWGRAGHNEQFF.

The V gene is TRBV5-1, the J gene TRBJ1-3; D not resolved. CDR3 length equals 16 residues. Looked up from germline, CDR1 is SGHRS and CDR2 is YFSETQ. V lost 0 bases and J 0 bases, leaving 10 bases between the germline ends. This CDR3 is CASSLEGKSSGNTIYF. The CDR3 nucleotides are TGCGCCAGCAGCTTGGAAGGGAAATCCTCTGGAAACACCATATATTTT.

This rearrangement joins TRBV19 to TRBJ1-3, with a weak D call TRBD1 (6 bases). The V gene lost 3 bases and the J gene lost 1 base, with 10 bases spanning the gap. CDR1 and CDR2 (germline): LNHDA, SQIVND (reference sequence). This CDR3 has 15 amino acids. The DNA for the CDR3 is TGTGCCAGTAGTATGAGGGGGATTTCTGGAAACACCATATATTTT. This encodes CASSMRGISGNTIYF.

The rearrangement joins TRBV9 to TRBJ1-2; D is ambiguous. CDR1 and CDR2 from the germline V gene are SGDLS and YYNGEE. V lost 4 bases, J lost 8 bases, and 18 bases lay in between. CDR3 length equals 14 residues. The CDR3 is CASSLGGSETGYTF. In DNA, the CDR3 is TGTGCCAGCAGCCTAGGAGGCAGTGAAACCGGCTACACCTTC.

The chain employs TRBV18 and TRBJ2-1; possible D gene TRBD1, 6 bases. The CDR3 extends over 15 amino acids. Germline assignment: CDR1 KGHSH and CDR2 LQKENI. The V gene lost 1 base and the J gene lost 2 bases, with 9 bases spanning the gap. CDR3 in DNA: TGTGCCAGCTCACCACAGGGGGTCGCCTACAATGAGCAGTTCTTC. Protein: CASSPQGVAYNEQFF.

The chain uses TRBV15 and TRBJ2-1; D is ambiguous. V was clipped by 5 bases and J by 7 bases, with 12 bases between them. Per germline, CDR1 LNHNV and CDR2 YYDKDF (reference sequence). This CDR3 is built from 13 residues. The CDR3: CATSPMALNEQFF. In DNA form, the CDR3 reads TGTGCCACCAGCCCTATGGCCCTTAATGAGCAGTTCTTC.

This chain's CDR3 is CASRKRAGELFF. CDR3 nucleotides: TGTGCCAGCAGAAAAAGGGCCGGGGAGCTGTTTTTT. The rearrangement uses TRBV28 and TRBJ2-2; D remains unclear. V was trimmed by 6 bases and J by 6 bases, leaving 8 bases between them. The CDR3 is 12 amino acids. Germline values: CDR1 MDHEN, CDR2 SYDVKM.

The rearrangement joins TRBV5-1 to TRBJ2-7; D may be TRBD1 (5 bases). Looked up from germline, CDR1 is SGHRS and CDR2 is YFSETQ. The CDR3 runs 17 residues. Trimming took off 0 bases at V and 6 bases at J, with 22 bases between the two ends. This CDR3 is CASSLGPQGADPGEQYF. The CDR3 nucleotides read TGCGCCAGCAGCTTGGGCCCTCAAGGGGCCGACCCAGGCGAGCAGTACTTC.

Only a few counts were recorded for this clone. Different DNA sequences within this sample yield the same CDR3. The chain joins TRBV28 to TRBJ2-3; no firm D call. The CDR3 is 13 residues long. V lost 2 bases and J 0 bases, leaving 3 bases between the germline ends. The germline V gene encodes CDR1 MDHEN and CDR2 SYDVKM. CDR3 residues: CASSLQSTDTQYF. CDR3 DNA sequence: TGTGCCAGCAGTTTACAGAGCACAGATACGCAGTATTTT.

The V call is TRBV15, the J call TRBJ2-5; perhaps TRBD1 as D (5 bases). From germline, CDR1 is LNHNV and CDR2 YYDKDF (reference sequence). The CDR3 runs 15 residues. V was shortened by 1 base and J by 1 base, with 10 bases between the two germline ends. DNA of the CDR3: TGTGCCACCAGCAGAGCGAAAGGGGTCCAAGAGACCCAGTACTTC. Translation: CATSRAKGVQETQYF.

This clone was found once. In the same sample, other DNA sequences code for this CDR3. The V call is TRBV18, the J call TRBJ1-3; possibly TRBD1 for D (6 bases). V was cut by 2 bases and J by 0 bases, with 8 bases left in between. CDR1 and CDR2 (germline): KGHSH, LQKENI. There are 15 residues in the CDR3. DNA of the CDR3: TGTGCCAGCTCACCAGGACAGTACTCTGGAAACACCATATATTTT. Translating it yields CASSPGQYSGNTIYF.

The chain carries TRBV4-2 and TRBJ1-1; D gene unclear. The CDR3 spans 14 residues. V lost 0 bases and J 3 bases, leaving 8 bases between the germline ends. Per germline, CDR1 LGHNA and CDR2 YNFKEQ. The CDR3 DNA reads TGTGCCAGCAGCCAAGAACCAAGAGACACTGAAGCTTTCTTT. Translation: CASSQEPRDTEAFF.

This clone appeared a few times. The chain has TRBV7-2 and TRBJ1-5; D is unclear. CDR1 is SGHTA, CDR2 FQGNSA, per germline. This CDR3 is 13 amino acids long. V was clipped by 0 bases and J by 7 bases, with 7 bases between them. CDR3 residues: CASSLAWLQPQHF. The DNA for the CDR3 is TGTGCCAGCAGCTTAGCATGGCTCCAGCCCCAGCATTTT.

Only one count was recorded for this clone. The chain couples TRBV15 to TRBJ1-5; D gene uncertain. Germline lookup yields CDR1 LNHNV and CDR2 YYDKDF (reference sequence). Deletions cut 0 bases from V and 4 bases from J, with 13 bases between. The CDR3 sequence is 16 residues long. This CDR3 is CATSRDIPGRNQPQHF. The DNA for the CDR3 is TGTGCCACCAGCAGAGATATTCCAGGACGAAATCAGCCCCAGCATTTT.

As to this clone: Other nucleotide sequences in the sample specify the same CDR3. The J gene is TRBJ2-3, the V gene TRBV5-4; D is undetermined. Trimming removed 1 base from V and 3 bases from J, with 3 bases in between. The CDR3 runs 12 residues. CDR1 is SGHNT, CDR2 YYREEE, per germline (reference sequence). CDR3 in amino acids: CASSLNTDTQYF. CDR3 nucleotide sequence: TGTGCCAGCAGCTTGAATACAGATACGCAGTATTTT.

The chain combines TRBV29-1 with TRBJ1-1, with D perhaps matching TRBD1 (6 bases). V was cut by 4 bases and J by 4 bases, with 16 bases left in between. CDR3 length: 14 amino acids. CDR1 is SQVTM and CDR2 is ANQGSEA in the germline V gene. In DNA form, the CDR3 reads TGCAGCGTTGTTAGGGGGTGGCTGTCCACTGAAGCTTTCTTT. Residues: CSVVRGWLSTEAFF.

V gene TRBV6-5 combines with J gene TRBJ2-7; TRBD1 is a possible D gene (5 bases). Trimming cost V 4 bases and J 2 bases, with 18 bases left between them. This CDR3 comprises 16 residues. CDR1 is MNHEY, CDR2 SVGAGI, per germline. CDR3 in DNA: TGTGCCAGCAGTTCCCCGACAGTCGGTCGCGCCTACGAGCAGTACTTC. Amino acids: CASSSPTVGRAYEQYF.

The chain links TRBV7-2 to TRBJ2-1, with 10 bases identical to TRBD1. Trimming removed 2 bases from V and 7 bases from J; junction bases left unmatched: 5. The CDR3 has 15 amino acids. Per the germline V gene, CDR1 is SGHTA and CDR2 is FQGNSA. The CDR3 DNA reads TGTGCCAGCAGCTTACAGGGACAGGGGTGGAATGAGCAGTTCTTC. The encoded protein is CASSLQGQGWNEQFF. The full variable domain, in which reference TRBV7-2 and TRBJ2-1 provide the parts outside the CDR3, is GAGVSQSPSNKVTEKGKDVELRCDPISGHTALYWYRQSLGQGLEFLIYFQGNSAPDKSGLPSDRFSAERTGGSVSTLTIQRTQQEDSAVYLCASSLQGQGWNEQFFGPGTRLTVL.

The rearrangement links TRBV18 to TRBJ2-1, with no clear D. The V and J ends lost 1 base and 8 bases respectively, with 12 bases between them. The CDR3 runs to 14 residues. CDR1 is KGHSH and CDR2 is LQKENI in the germline V gene. CDR3 DNA: TGTGCCAGCTCACCACTGTTGGGTGAGCATGAGCAGTTCTTC. Translating it yields CASSPLLGEHEQFF.

The V call is TRBV11-2, the J call TRBJ1-2; D gene uncertain. Germline V gives CDR1 SGHAT, CDR2 FQNNGV. The CDR3 has 12 amino acids. V gave up 1 base and J gave up 5 bases, with 5 bases separating them. CDR3 protein: CASSLGEYGYTF. In DNA form, the CDR3 reads TGTGCCAGCAGCTTAGGGGAGTATGGCTACACCTTC. The full variable domain, with the rest looked up from reference TRBV11-2 and TRBJ1-2, is EAGVAQSPRYKIIEKRQSVAFWCNPISGHATLYWYQQILGQGPKLLIQFQNNGVVDDSQLPKDRFSAERLKGVDSTLKIQPAKLEDSAVYLCASSLGEYGYTFGSGTRLTVV.

The chain recombines TRBV7-2 with TRBJ2-4, with a weak D call TRBD1 (7 bases). V lost 5 bases and J 1 base, leaving 18 bases between the germline ends. Germline V gene sequence: CDR1 SGHTA, CDR2 FQGNSA. The CDR3 loop spans 17 amino acids. CDR3 bases: TGTGCCAGCAGCCCCCAGACAGGGAGGATGGCCAAAAACATTCAGTACTTC. Its protein product is CASSPQTGRMAKNIQYF. Using reference TRBV7-2 and TRBJ2-4 for the parts outside the CDR3, the full variable domain is GAGVSQSPSNKVTEKGKDVELRCDPISGHTALYWYRQSLGQGLEFLIYFQGNSAPDKSGLPSDRFSAERTGGSVSTLTIQRTQQEDSAVYLCASSPQTGRMAKNIQYFGAGTRLSVL.

The chain couples TRBV11-1 to TRBJ2-1, with D perhaps matching TRBD2 (5 bases). V lost 3 bases to trimming and J lost 0 bases, with 6 bases between them. This CDR3 is built from 14 residues. The germline gives CDR1 SGHAT, CDR2 FQDESV (reference sequence). The CDR3 here is CASSFTSSYNEQFF. The CDR3 DNA is TGTGCCAGCAGCTTTACTAGCTCCTACAATGAGCAGTTCTTC. The full variable domain, rest sourced from reference TRBV11-1 and TRBJ2-1, is EAEVAQSPRYKITEKSQAVAFWCDPISGHATLYWYRQILGQGPELLVQFQDESVVDDSQLPKDRFSAERLKGVDSTLKIQPAELGDSAMYLCASSFTSSYNEQFFGPGTRLTVL.

This rearrangement joins TRBV7-2 to TRBJ2-5; D might be TRBD1 (6 bases). V gave up 2 bases and J gave up 2 bases, with 9 bases separating them. The CDR3 sequence is 14 residues long. Germline CDR1 and CDR2: SGHTA and FQGNSA. CDR3 protein: CASSLQGIQETQYF. The CDR3 nucleotides read TGTGCCAGCAGCTTACAGGGGATTCAAGAGACCCAGTACTTC.

This clone was detected a few times. The V call is TRBV28, the J call TRBJ1-5; D is undetermined. The CDR3 loop spans 14 amino acids. Germline loops: CDR1 MDHEN, CDR2 SYDVKM. The germline V and J ends were trimmed by 2 bases and 0 bases, with 5 bases remaining between them. The DNA for the CDR3 is TGTGCCAGCAGTTTAAGGCATAGCAATCAGCCCCAGCATTTT. Translated: CASSLRHSNQPQHF.